This T cell receptor (beta chain) was observed in a study of blood T cell repertoires in COVID-19. In the study overall: Collection of acute and convalescent COVID-19 samples took place in the United States, Italy and Spain. PBMCs, B-cell-depleted T cells, or T cells provided the cDNA or gDNA that made up the material.

Original processing notes: Scientists estimated how many nucleated cells there were by amplifying reference gene primers. The protocol was immunoSEQ multiplex PCR, while the TCRdb copy is restricted to in-frame clones and leaves out a portion. The V and J calls and clone size come from that table; D and trimming were worked out from the DNA. The data hold about 200,000 clones, with around nine tenths observed a single time. The sequence was collected from a man between 60 and 75 years old with active or convalescent COVID-19. Sequencing input: peripheral blood.

CDR3 loop: CATTSGGYNEQFF. In DNA, the CDR3 is TGTGCCACAACTAGCGGGGGGTACAATGAGCAGTTCTTC. The chain uses TRBV12-3 or TRBV12-4 and TRBJ2-1; 12 bases agree with TRBD2. After removal of 10 bases from V and 4 bases from J, the junction contained 2 bases not matched to a gene. The CDR3 is made up of 13 amino acids.